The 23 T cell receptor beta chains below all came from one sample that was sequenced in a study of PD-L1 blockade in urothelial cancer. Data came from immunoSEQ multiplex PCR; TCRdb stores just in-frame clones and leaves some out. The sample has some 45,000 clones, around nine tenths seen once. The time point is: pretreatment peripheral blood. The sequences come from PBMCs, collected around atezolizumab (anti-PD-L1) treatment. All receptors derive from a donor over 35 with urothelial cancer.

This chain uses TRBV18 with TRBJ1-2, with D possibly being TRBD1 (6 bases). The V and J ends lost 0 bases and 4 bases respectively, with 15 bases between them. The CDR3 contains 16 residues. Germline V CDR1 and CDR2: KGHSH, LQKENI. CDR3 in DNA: TGTGCCAGCTCACCACCGGTTGCGGGGGCTGGCTATGGCTACACCTTC. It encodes CASSPPVAGAGYGYTF. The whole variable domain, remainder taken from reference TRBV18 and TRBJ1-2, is NAGVMQNPRHLVRRRGQEARLRCSPMKGHSHVYWYRQLPEEGLKFMVYLQKENIIDESGMPKERFSAEFPKEGPSILRIQQVVRGDSAAYFCASSPPVAGAGYGYTFGSGTRLTVV.

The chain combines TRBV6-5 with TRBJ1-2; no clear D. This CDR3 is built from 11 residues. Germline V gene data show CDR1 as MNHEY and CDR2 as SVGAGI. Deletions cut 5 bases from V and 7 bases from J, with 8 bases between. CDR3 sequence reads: CASSAAGGYTF. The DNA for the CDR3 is TGTGCCAGCAGTGCCGCGGGTGGCTACACCTTC.

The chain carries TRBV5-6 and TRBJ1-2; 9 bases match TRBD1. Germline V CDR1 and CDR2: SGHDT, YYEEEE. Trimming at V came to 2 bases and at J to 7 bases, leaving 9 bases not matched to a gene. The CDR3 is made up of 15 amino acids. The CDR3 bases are TGTGCCAGCAGCTTATCCCCACAGGGGGCGGGTGGCTACACCTTC. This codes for CASSLSPQGAGGYTF.

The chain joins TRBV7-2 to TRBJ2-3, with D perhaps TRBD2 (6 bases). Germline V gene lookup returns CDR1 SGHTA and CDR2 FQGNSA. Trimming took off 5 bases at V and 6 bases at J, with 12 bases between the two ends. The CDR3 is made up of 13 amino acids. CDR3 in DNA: TGTGCCAGCAGCCCGGCTCGGGGGGATACGCAGTATTTT. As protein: CASSPARGDTQYF.

The CDR3 nucleotides read TGTGCCTGGAGTGGATCGGGGGGCGAGCAGTACTTC. This encodes CAWSGSGGEQYF. The chain carries TRBV30 and TRBJ2-7; TRBD2 aligns across 7 bases. V shed 1 base, J shed 6 bases, and the junction held 3 bases outside the gene matches. The CDR3 has 12 amino acids. The germline CDR1 and CDR2 sequences are GTSNPN and SVGIG (reference sequence).

As DNA, the CDR3 is TGTGCCAGCAGCCTTCCCCACAGGGGGCTCCTCTCCTACGAGCAGTACTTC. This translates into CASSLPHRGLLSYEQYF. This chain joins TRBV5-6 and TRBJ2-7, with 9 bases fitting TRBD1. The V and J ends lost 4 bases and 0 bases, in that order; junction bases with no gene match: 11. The CDR3 contains 17 residues. Germline V gene lookup returns CDR1 SGHDT and CDR2 YYEEEE.

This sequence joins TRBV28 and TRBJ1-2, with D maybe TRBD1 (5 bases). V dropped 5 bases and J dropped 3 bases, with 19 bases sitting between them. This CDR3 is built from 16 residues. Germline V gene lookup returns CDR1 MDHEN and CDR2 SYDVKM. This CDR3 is CASSRVSVQGDYGYTF. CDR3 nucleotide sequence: TGTGCCAGCAGTAGGGTCTCAGTTCAAGGGGACTATGGCTACACCTTC.

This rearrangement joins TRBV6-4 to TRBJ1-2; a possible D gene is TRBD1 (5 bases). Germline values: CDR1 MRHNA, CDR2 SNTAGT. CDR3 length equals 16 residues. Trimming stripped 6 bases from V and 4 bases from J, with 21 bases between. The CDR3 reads CASSPSFGGVGYGYTF. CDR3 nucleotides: TGTGCCAGCAGCCCCTCTTTTGGGGGGGTAGGCTATGGCTACACCTTC.

In DNA, the CDR3 is TGTGCCAGCAGTGCCCGTAACGGACAGGGGGAAGAAGCTTTCTTT. This gives the protein CASSARNGQGEEAFF. The V and J genes are TRBV6-1 and TRBJ1-1; 10 nucleotides align to TRBD1. With V trimmed by 4 bases and J by 8 bases, 10 bases remained unmatched. The CDR3 runs to 15 residues. The germline V gene has CDR1 MNHNS and CDR2 SASEGT.

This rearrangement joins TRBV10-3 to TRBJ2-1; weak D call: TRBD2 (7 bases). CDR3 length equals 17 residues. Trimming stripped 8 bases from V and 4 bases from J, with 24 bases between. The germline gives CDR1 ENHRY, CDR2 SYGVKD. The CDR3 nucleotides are TGTGCCATCGCTCCCTTGGGGGGCGGGAGTTCTTACAATGAGCAGTTCTTC. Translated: CAIAPLGGGSSYNEQFF.

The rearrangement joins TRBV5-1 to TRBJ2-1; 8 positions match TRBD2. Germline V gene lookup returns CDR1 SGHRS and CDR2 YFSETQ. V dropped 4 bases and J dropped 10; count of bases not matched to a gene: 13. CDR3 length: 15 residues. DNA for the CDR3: TGCGCCAGCAGCCCGGGACTAGTCTTTGGGGCCGAGCAGTTCTTC. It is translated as CASSPGLVFGAEQFF.

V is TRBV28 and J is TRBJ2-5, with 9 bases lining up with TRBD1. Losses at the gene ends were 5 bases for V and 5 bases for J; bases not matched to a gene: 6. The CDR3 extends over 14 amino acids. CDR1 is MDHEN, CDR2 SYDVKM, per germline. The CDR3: CASSPRDRAETQYF. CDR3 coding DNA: TGTGCCAGCAGTCCCCGGGACAGGGCGGAGACCCAGTACTTC.

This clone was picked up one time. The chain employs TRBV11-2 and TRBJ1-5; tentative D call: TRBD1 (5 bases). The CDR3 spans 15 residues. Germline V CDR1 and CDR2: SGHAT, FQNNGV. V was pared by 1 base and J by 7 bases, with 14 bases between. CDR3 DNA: TGTGCCAGCAGCTTAGGTTGGGGCGGGGGACAGCCCCAGCATTTT. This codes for CASSLGWGGGQPQHF.

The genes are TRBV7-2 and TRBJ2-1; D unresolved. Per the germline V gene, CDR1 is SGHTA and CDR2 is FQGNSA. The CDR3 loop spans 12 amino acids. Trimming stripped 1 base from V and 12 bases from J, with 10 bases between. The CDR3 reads CASSLGAPGQFF. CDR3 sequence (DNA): TGTGCCAGCAGCTTAGGGGCCCCCGGGCAGTTCTTC.

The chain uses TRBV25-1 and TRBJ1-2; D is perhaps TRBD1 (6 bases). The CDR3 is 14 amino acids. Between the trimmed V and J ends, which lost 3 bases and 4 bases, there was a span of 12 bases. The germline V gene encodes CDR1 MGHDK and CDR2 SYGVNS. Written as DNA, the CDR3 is TGTGCCAGCAGTGACCCAGGGGCGAGCTATGGCTACACCTTC. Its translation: CASSDPGASYGYTF.

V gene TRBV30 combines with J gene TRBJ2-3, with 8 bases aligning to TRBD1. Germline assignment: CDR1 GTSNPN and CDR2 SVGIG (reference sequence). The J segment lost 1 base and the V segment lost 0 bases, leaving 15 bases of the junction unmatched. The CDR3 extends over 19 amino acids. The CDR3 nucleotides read TGTGCCTGGAGTGTCTATCGAACAGGGGGAGTAAGGCGCACAGATACGCAGTATTTT. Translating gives CAWSVYRTGGVRRTDTQYF.

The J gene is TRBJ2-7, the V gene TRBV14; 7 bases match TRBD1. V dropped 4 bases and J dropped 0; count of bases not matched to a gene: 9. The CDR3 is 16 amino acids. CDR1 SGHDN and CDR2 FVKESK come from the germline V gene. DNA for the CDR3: TGTGCCAGCAGCCCCCTTGACAGGGACCGCTCCTACGAGCAGTACTTC. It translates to CASSPLDRDRSYEQYF. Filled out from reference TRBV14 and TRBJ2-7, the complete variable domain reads EAGVTQFPSHSVIEKGQTVTLRCDPISGHDNLYWYRRVMGKEIKFLLHFVKESKQDESGMPNNRFLAERTGGTYSTLKVQPAELEDSGVYFCASSPLDRDRSYEQYFGPGTRLTVT.

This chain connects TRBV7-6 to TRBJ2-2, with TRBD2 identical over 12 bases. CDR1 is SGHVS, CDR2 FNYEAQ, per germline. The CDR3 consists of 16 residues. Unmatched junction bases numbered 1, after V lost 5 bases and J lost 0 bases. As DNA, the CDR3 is TGTGCCAGCAGCCCTAGCGGGAGGGCGAACACCGGGGAGCTGTTTTTT. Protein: CASSPSGRANTGELFF. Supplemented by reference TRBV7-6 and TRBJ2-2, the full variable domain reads GAGVSQSPRYKVTKRGQDVALRCDPISGHVSLYWYRQALGQGPEFLTYFNYEAQQDKSGLPNDRFSAERPEGSISTLTIQRTEQRDSAMYRCASSPSGRANTGELFFGEGSRLTVL.

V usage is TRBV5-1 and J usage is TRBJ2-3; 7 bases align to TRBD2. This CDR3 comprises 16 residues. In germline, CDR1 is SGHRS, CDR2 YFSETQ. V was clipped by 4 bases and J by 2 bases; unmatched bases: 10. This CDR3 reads CASSPLRGGDTDTQYF. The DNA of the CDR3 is TGCGCCAGCAGCCCCCTTAGGGGAGGGGACACAGATACGCAGTATTTT.

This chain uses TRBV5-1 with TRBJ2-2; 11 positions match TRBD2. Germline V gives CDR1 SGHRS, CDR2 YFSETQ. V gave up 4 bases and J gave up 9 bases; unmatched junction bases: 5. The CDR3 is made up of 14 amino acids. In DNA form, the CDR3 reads TGCGCCAGCAGCCGCGGGACTAGCGGCCGGGAGCTGTTTTTT. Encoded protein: CASSRGTSGRELFF.

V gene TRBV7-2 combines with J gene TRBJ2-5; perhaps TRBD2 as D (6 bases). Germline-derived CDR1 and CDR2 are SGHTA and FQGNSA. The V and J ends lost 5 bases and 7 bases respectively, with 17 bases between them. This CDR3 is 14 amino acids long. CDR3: CASSPSRSGGTQYF. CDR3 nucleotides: TGTGCCAGCAGCCCCAGCCGGTCCGGGGGGACCCAGTACTTC.

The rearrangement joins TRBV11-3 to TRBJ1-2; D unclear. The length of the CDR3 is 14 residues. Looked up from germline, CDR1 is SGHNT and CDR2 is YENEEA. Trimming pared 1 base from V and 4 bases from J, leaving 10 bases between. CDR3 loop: CASSLVGQSYGYTF. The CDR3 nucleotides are TGTGCCAGCAGCTTAGTTGGGCAGTCCTATGGCTACACCTTC.

The CDR3 spells CASSLGLAGGETQYF. The CDR3 DNA reads as TGTGCCAGCAGCCTGGGTCTAGCGGGAGGAGAAACGCAGTATTTT. The rearrangement links TRBV28 to TRBJ2-3, with TRBD2 matching over 11 bases. CDR1 is MDHEN and CDR2 is SYDVKM in the germline V gene. This CDR3 contains 15 residues. V lost 6 bases and J lost 9; bases outside the gene matches: 11. Variable domain in full (rest from reference TRBV28 and TRBJ2-3): DVKVTQSSRYLVKRTGEKVFLECVQDMDHENMFWYRQDPGLGLRLIYFSYDVKMKEKGDIPEGYSVSREKKERFSLILESASTNQTSMYLCASSLGLAGGETQYFGPGTRLTVL.